This TCR beta chain was captured in a study of read filtering for tumor transcriptome and immune sequencing. Whole-study context: Fewer than ten patients were R-ISS I, approximately 15 were R-ISS II, 7 were R-ISS III.

The library was built from around 380 ng RNA with molecular barcoded adaptors for alpha/delta and beta/gamma chains. A single record per CDR3 protein comes from TCRdb applying MiXCR to the reads. The sample includes 100,000 to 150,000 distinct CDR3 sequences, roughly 13% of them seen just once. Findings of the study overall: Approximately 80% of IR-seq clonotypes had one read, totaling about 3.3% of reads; RNA-seq: about 69% and 49%.

Remarks on this clonotype: Its antigen is not identified.

This CDR3 region has 15 residues. CDR1 is SGHDT and CDR2 is YYEEEE in the germline V gene. After removal of 2 bases from V and 4 bases from J, the junction contained 7 bases not matched to a gene. V is TRBV5-6 and J is TRBJ1-2, with 8 bases aligning to TRBD1. Specimen: a population of CD138-negative cells sorted from bone marrow. The receptor was derived from a donor at least 40 years old with multiple myeloma. In DNA form, the CDR3 reads TGTGCCAGCAGCTTAGGGACAGGTCACGGCTATGGCTACACCTTC. This sequence encodes CASSLGTGHGYGYTF.